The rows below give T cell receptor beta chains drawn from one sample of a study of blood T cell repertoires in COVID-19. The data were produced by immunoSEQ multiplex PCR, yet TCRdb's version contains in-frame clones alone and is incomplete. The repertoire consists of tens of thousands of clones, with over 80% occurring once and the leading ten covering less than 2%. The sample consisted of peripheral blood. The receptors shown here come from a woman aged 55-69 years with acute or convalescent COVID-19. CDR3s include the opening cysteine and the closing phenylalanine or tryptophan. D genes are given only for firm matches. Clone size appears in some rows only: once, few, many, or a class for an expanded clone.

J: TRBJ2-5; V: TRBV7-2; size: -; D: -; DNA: TGTGCCAGCAGCCCTCGCGGATTAGCGCAAGAGACCCAGTACTTC; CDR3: CASSPRGLAQETQYF
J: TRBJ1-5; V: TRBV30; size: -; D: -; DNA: TGTGCCTGGAGTGAACCAAACAGGAGCAATCAGCCCCAGCATTTT; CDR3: CAWSEPNRSNQPQHF
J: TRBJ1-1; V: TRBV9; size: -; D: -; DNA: TGTGCCAGCAGCGTAGCGGACAAAAACACTGAAGCTTTCTTT; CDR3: CASSVADKNTEAFF
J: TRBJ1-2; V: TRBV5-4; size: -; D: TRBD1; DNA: TGTGCCACCGAACCCACGGTTGGGACAGGGTATGGCTACACCTTC; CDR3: CATEPTVGTGYGYTF
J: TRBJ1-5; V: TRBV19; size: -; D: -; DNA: TGTGCCAGTAGTATAGTACAGGATAGCAATCAGCCCCAGCATTTT; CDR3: CASSIVQDSNQPQHF
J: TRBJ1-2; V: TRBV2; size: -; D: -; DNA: TGTGCCAGCAGGGAGGACAGCTATGGCTACACCTTC; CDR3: CASREDSYGYTF
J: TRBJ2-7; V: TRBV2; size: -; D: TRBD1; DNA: TGTGCCAGCAGCGGACAGGGGGCCTACGAGCAGTACTTC; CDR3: CASSGQGAYEQYF
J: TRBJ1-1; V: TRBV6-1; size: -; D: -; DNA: TGTGCCAGCAGTGAAGGATTTGGGGGCAGGAACACTGAAGCTTTCTTT; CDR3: CASSEGFGGRNTEAFF
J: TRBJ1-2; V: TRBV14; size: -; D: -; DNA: TGTGCCAGCAGCCAATTGAGGGAGGGCGGCTACACCTTC; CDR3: CASSQLREGGYTF
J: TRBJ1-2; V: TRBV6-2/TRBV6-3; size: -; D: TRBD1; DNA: TGTGCCAGCAGCCGTACGGCAACCGGGACAGGGCGAGTTGATGGCTACACCTTC; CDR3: CASSRTATGTGRVDGYTF
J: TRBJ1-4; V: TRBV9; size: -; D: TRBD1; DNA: TGTGCCAGCAGCGTAGAAACAGGGGAAATGGGTGAAAAACTGTTTTTT; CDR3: CASSVETGEMGEKLFF
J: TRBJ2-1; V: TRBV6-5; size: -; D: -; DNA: TGTGCCAGCAGTTACAATAGGGGTGTAGGGAATGAGCAGTTCTTC; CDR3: CASSYNRGVGNEQFF
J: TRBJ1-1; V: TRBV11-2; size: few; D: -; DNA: TGTGCCAGCAGCTTAGCGACATGGAACACTGAAGCTTTCTTT; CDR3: CASSLATWNTEAFF
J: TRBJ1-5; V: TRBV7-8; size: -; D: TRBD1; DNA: TGTGCCAGCAGCTTAGCCACAGGGGGCGCTCAGCAGCCCCAGCATTTT; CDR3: CASSLATGGAQQPQHF
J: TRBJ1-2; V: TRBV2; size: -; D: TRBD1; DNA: TGTGCCAGCAGAGACAGGGTTTCACACGGCTACACCTTC; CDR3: CASRDRVSHGYTF
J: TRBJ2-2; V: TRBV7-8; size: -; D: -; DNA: TGTGCCAGCAGCTTAGCAGGGGCCACCGGGGAGCTGTTTTTT; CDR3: CASSLAGATGELFF
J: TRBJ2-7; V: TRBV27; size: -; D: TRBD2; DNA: TGTGCCAGCAGTCTTCTAGGGACTAGCGGGAGCTCCTACGAGCAGTACTTC; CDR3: CASSLLGTSGSSYEQYF
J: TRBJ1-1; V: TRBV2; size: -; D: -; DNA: TGTGCCAGCACCCCGGGTAGGGGCATCGGCACTGAAGCTTTCTTT; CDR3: CASTPGRGIGTEAFF
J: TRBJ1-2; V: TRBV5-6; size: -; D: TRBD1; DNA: TGTGCCAGCAGCTCCCGGACAGGGAGGGTAGGCTACACCTTC; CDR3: CASSSRTGRVGYTF
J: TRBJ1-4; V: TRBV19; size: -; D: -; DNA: TGTGCCAGTAGTCCAAAGTCAGGGTCCTATGAAAAACTGTTTTTT; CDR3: CASSPKSGSYEKLFF
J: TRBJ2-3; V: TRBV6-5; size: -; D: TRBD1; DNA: TGTGCCAGCAGTTACCTGGGACAGGCTCAAAATACGCAGTATTTT; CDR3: CASSYLGQAQNTQYF
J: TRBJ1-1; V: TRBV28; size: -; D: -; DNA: TGTGCCAGCAGTTTAGAGGACTGGAACACTGAAGCTTTCTTT; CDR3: CASSLEDWNTEAFF
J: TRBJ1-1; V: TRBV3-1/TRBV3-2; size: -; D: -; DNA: TGTGCCAGCAGCCCCGGTCTGGGCCGTGAAGCTTTCTTT; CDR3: CASSPGLGREAFF
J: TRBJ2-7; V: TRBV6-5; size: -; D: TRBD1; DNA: TGTGCCAGCTCGACAGGGTATTACGAGCAGTACTTC; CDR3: CASSTGYYEQYF
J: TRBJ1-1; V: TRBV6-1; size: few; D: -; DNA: TGTGCCAGCAGTGAAGAATTTTTGGGAGGGCGGATGAACACTGAAGCTTTCTTT; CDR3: CASSEEFLGGRMNTEAFF
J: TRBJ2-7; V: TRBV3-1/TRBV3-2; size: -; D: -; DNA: TGTGCCAGCAGCCGCACCGTAACAATCAACGAGCAGTACTTC; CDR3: CASSRTVTINEQYF
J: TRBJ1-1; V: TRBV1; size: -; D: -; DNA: TGCACCAGCAGCCAAGATGCGGCGGTTACTGAAGCTTTCTTT; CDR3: CTSSQDAAVTEAFF
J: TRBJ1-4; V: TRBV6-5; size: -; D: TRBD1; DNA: TGTGCCAGCATGACAGGGGGCAGTGAAAAACTGTTTTTT; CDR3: CASMTGGSEKLFF
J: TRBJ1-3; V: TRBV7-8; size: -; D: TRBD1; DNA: TGTGCCAGCAGCTACCGGGACAGGGGGCGCGGAAACACCATATATTTT; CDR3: CASSYRDRGRGNTIYF
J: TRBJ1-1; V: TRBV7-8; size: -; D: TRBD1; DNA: TGTGCCAGCAGCCTTGGACAGGGTGAAGCTTTCTTT; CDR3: CASSLGQGEAFF
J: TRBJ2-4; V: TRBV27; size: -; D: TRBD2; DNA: TGTGCCAGCAGTTCTTGGGGACTAGCGGGAGGGAAGGCCGGGGACATTCAGTACTTC; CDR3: CASSSWGLAGGKAGDIQYF
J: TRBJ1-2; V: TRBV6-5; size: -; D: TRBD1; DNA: TGTGCCAGCAAACTCCTTACAGGGGGCTCGGAAGGCTACACCTTC; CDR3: CASKLLTGGSEGYTF
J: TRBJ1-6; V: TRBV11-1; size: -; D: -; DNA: TGTGCCAGCAGCTCTATAGGAGGAGCAAATTCACCCCTCCACTTT; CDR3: CASSSIGGANSPLHF
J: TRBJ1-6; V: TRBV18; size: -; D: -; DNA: TGTGCCAGCTCACCCCAGGGGTACACGAGTTCACCCCTCCACTTT; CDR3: CASSPQGYTSSPLHF
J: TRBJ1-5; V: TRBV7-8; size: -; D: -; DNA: TGTGCCAGCAGCTTAGGGGAGAGCAATCAGCCCCAGCATTTT; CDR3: CASSLGESNQPQHF
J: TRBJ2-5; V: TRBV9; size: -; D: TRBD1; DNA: TGTGCCAGCAGCGCCCGACAGGGTTCCGAGACCCAGTACTTC; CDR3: CASSARQGSETQYF
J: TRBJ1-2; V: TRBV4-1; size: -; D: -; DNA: TGCGCCAGCAGCCAGAGCGCCGGGGGAGTCTATGGCTACACCTTC; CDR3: CASSQSAGGVYGYTF
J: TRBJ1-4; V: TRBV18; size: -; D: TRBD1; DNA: TGTGCCAGCTCACCACGCGGGGGGACAGGGGATGAAAAACTGTTTTTT; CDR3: CASSPRGGTGDEKLFF